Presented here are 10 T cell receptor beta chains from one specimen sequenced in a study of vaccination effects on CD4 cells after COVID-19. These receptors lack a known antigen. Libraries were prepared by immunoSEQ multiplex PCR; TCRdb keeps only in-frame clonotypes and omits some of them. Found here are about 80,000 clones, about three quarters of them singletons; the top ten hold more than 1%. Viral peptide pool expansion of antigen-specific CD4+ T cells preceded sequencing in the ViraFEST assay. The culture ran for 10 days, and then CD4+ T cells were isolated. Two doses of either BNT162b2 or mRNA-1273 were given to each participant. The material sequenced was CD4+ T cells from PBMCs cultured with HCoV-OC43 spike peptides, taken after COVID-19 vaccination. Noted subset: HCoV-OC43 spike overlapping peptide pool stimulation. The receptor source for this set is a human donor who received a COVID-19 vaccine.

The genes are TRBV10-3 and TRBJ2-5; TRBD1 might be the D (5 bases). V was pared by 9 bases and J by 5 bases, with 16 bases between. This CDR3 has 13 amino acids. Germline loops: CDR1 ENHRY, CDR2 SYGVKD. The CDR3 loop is CAISRELGETQYF. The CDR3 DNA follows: TGTGCCATTTCCAGGGAATTAGGGGAGACCCAGTACTTC.

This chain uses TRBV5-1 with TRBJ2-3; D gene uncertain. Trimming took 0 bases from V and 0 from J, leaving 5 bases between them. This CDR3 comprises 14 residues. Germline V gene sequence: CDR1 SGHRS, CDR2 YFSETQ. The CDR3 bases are TGCGCCAGCAGCTTGGTGCAAAGCACAGATACGCAGTATTTT. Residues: CASSLVQSTDTQYF.

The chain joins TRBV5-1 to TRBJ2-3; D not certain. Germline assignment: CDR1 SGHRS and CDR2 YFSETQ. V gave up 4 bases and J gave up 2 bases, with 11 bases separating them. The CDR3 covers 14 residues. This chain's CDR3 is CASSAAGVTDTQYF. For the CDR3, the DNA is TGCGCCAGCAGCGCCGCAGGCGTCACAGATACGCAGTATTTT.

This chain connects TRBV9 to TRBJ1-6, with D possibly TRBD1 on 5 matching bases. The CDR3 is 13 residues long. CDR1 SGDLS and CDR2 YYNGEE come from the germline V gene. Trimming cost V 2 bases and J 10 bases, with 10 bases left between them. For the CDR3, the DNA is TGTGCCAGCAGCGTGGGGGGGTACTCACCCCTCCACTTT. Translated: CASSVGGYSPLHF.

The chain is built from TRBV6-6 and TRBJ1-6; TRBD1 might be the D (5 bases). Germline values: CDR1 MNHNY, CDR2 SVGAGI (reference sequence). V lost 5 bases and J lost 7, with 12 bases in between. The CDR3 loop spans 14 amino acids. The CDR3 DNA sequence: TGTGCCAGCAGTCTCCAGGGCGGCAATTCACCCCTCCACTTT. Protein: CASSLQGGNSPLHF.

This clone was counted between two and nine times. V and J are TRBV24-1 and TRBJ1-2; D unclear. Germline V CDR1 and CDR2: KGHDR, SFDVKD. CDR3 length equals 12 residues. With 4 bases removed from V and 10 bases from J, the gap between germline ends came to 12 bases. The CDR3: CATSEGERNYTF. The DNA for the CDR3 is TGTGCCACCAGTGAGGGAGAGCGGAACTACACCTTC.

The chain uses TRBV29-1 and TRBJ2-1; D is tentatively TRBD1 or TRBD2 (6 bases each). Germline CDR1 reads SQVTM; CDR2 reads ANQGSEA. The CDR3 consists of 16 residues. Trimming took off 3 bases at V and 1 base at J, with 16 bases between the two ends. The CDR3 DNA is TGCAGCGTTGATGGAGGGGGGACACTTTCCTACAATGAGCAGTTCTTC. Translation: CSVDGGGTLSYNEQFF.

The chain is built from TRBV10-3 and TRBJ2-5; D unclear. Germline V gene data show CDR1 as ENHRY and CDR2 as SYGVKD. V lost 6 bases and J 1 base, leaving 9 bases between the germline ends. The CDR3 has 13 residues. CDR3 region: CAISAVGQETQYF. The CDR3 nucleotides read TGTGCCATCAGCGCCGTGGGCCAAGAGACCCAGTACTTC.

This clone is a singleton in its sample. This CDR3 is CASSLYGNPYEQYV. As DNA, the CDR3 is TGCGCCAGCAGCTTGTATGGGAATCCCTACGAGCAGTACGTC. J is TRBJ2-7 and V is TRBV5-1; D is unresolved. V lost 1 base, J lost 2 bases, and 10 bases lay in between. Germline assignment: CDR1 SGHRS and CDR2 YFSETQ. This CDR3 spans 14 amino acids.

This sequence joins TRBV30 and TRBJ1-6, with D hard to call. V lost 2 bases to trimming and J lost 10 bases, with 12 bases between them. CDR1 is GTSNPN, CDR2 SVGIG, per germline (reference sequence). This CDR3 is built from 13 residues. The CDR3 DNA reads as TGTGCCTGGAGTTCAACGTTTCAATCACCCCTCCACTTT. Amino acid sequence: CAWSSTFQSPLHF.